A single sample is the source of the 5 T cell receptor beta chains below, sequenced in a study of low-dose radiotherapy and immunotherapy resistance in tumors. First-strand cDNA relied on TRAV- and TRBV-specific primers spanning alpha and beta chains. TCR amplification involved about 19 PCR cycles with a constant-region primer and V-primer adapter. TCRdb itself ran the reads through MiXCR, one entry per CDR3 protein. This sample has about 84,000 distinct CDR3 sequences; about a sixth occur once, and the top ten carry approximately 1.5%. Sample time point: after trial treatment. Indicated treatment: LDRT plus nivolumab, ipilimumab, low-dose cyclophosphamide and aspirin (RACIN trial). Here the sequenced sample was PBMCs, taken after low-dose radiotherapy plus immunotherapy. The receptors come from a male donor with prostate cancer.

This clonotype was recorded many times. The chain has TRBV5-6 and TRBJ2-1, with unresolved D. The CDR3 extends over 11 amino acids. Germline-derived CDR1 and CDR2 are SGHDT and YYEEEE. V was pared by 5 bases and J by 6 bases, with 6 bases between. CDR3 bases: TGTGCCAGCAGTCTTAGCAATGAGCAGTTCTTC. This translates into CASSLSNEQFF.

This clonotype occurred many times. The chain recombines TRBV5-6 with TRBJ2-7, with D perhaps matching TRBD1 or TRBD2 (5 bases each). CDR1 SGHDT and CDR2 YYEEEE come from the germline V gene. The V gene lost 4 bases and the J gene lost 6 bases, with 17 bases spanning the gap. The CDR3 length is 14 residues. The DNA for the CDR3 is TGTGCCAGCAGCGCCGGGGCCCTCTCCACCGAGCAGTACTTC. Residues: CASSAGALSTEQYF.

CDR3 DNA: TGCGCCAGCAGCCAAGAAGGGGGCTCTGGGGCCAACGTCCTGACTTTC. Its protein is CASSQEGGSGANVLTF. This chain uses TRBV4-3 with TRBJ2-6, with D maybe TRBD1 (6 bases). There are 16 residues in the CDR3. V was cut by 0 bases and J by 0 bases, with 6 bases left in between. Per germline, CDR1 LGHNA and CDR2 YSLEER.

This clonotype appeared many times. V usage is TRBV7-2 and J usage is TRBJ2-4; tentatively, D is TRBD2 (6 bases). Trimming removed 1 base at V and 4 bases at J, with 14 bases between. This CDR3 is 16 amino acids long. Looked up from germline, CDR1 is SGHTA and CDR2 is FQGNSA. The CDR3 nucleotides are TGTGCCAGCAGCTTAGAGGGACGGCGGGATAAAAACATTCAGTACTTC. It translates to CASSLEGRRDKNIQYF.

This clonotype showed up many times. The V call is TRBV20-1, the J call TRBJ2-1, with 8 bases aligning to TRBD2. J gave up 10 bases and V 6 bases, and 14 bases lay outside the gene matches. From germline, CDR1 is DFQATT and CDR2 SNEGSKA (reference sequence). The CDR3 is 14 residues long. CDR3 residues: CSAVLAASIWEQFF. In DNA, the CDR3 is TGCAGTGCGGTACTAGCGGCGTCGATTTGGGAGCAGTTCTTC.